This T cell receptor beta chain was sequenced in a study of CD8 T cells in ankylosing spondylitis. This clonotype was seen ten or more times. Its antigen is as yet unknown. TCRdb ran MiXCR on the 5' RACE reads and lists one entry per CDR3 protein. The table records fewer than 500,000 distinct CDR3 sequences, about 24% of them present only once. This CDR3 has 17 amino acids. From germline, CDR1 is MDHEN and CDR2 SYDVKM. Trimming shortened V by 4 bases and J by 1 base, and 17 bases separated the two germline ends. Study-wide results and limits: Ankylosing spondylitis blood appeared to be characterized by a TCR beta motif of 8 or 9 highly homologous variants.

Material for sequencing was blood, either unsorted or a sorted T cell fraction (not recorded which). This chain joins TRBV28 and TRBJ1-3; no definite D call. The sequence was obtained from a male donor with ankylosing spondylitis. The CDR3 region is CASSSSLLVRSGNTIYF. The DNA of the CDR3 is TGTGCCAGCAGTTCCTCCCTACTCGTACGGTCTGGAAACACCATATATTTT.